This entry describes one T cell receptor (beta chain). Antigen: not known. The sample belongs to a study of shared clonotypes between healthy human individuals. General study findings and limits: Several donors held 4.5% to 5% of naive CD4 clonotypes in common. A generally larger estimated richness was seen in naive subsets than in memory subsets.

Source study methods: ImmunoSEQ output lacked quality scores and full-length reads, limiting matched filtering. Sequencing was performed with immunoSEQ multiplex PCR; in TCRdb, only in-frame clones are kept and a portion is missing. V and J calls plus clone size are reproduced from that table; the DNA served to infer D and trimming. The sample includes about 2.5 million clones, approximately 90% seen only once; the top ten take roughly 0.34%. The clonotype originates from a man aged 18 to 35 in good health. Some clones in this sample may be carry-over from other donors' samples. Sequencing was performed on naive CD4+ T cells from PBMCs. As to subset: CD45RA+ positively selected.

The CDR3 spells CASSRASQSSYEQYF. The CDR3 nucleotides read TGTGCCAGCAGTAGGGCCTCCCAGAGCTCCTACGAGCAGTACTTC. This chain connects TRBV6-5 to TRBJ2-7; the D is unclear. The germline V gene encodes CDR1 MNHEY and CDR2 SVGAGI. The CDR3 covers 15 residues. V shed 5 bases and J shed 0 bases, with 14 bases lying between them.